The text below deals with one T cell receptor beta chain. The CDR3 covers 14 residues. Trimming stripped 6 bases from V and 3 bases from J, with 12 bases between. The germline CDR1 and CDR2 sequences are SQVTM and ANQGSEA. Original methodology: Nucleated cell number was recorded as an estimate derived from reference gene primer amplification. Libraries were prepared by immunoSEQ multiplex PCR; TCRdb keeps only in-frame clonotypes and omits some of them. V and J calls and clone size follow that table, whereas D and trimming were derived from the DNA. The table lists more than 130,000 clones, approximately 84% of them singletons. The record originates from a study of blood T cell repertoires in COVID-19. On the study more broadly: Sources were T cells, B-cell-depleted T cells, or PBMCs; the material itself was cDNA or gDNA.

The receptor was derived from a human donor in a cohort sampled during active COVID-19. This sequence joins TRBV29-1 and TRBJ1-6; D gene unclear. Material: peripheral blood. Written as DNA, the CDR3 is TGCAGCGTGCGGGAGGTGGGCTATAATTCACCCCTCCACTTT. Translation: CSVREVGYNSPLHF. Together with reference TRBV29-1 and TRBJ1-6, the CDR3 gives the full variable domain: SAVISQKPSRDICQRGTSLTIQCQVDSQVTMMFWYRQQPGQSLTLIATANQGSEATYESGFVIDKFPISRPNLTFSTLTVSNMSPEDSSIYLCSVREVGYNSPLHFGNGTRLTVT.